Listed here is a single TCR beta chain. The data belong to a study of control samples from healthy donors and cancer patients. The CDR3 runs 14 residues. Trimming left V 3 bases short and J 3 bases short, with 13 bases between. Germline V gives CDR1 SGHNT, CDR2 YYREEE (reference sequence). Clones were sequenced by immunoSEQ multiplex PCR, and TCRdb holds only the in-frame ones, with some missing. The sample lists roughly 50,000 clones, roughly nine tenths seen once, with about 0.8% in the top ten. The chain couples TRBV5-4 to TRBJ2-7; D not certain. Specimen: PBMCs. This TCR was recovered from a man aged 30-40 years with colorectal cancer. This CDR3 is CASSWDASLYEQYF. In DNA, the CDR3 is TGTGCCAGCAGCTGGGATGCCTCTCTCTACGAGCAGTACTTC. The full variable domain, rest sourced from reference TRBV5-4 and TRBJ2-7, is ETGVTQSPTHLIKTRGQQVTLRCSSQSGHNTVSWYQQALGQGPQFIFQYYREEENGRGNFPPRFSGLQFPNYSSELNVNALELDDSALYLCASSWDASLYEQYFGPGTRLTVT.